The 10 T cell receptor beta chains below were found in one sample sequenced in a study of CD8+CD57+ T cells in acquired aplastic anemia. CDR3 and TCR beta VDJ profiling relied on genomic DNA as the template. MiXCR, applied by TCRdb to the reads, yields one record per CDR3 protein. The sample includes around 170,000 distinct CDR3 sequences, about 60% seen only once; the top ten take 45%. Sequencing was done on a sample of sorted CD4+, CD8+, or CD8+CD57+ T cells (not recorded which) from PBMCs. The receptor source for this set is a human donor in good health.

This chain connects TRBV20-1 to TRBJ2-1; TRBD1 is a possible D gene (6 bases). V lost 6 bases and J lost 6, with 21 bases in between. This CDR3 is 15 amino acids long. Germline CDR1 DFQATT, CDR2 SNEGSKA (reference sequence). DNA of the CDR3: TGCAGTGCCCAACACAGGGTAAGAGGGGGCAATGAGCAGTTCTTC. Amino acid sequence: CSAQHRVRGGNEQFF.

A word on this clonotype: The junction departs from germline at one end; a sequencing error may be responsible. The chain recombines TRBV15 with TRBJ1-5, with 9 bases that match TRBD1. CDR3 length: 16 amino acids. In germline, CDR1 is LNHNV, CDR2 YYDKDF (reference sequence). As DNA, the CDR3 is TGTGCCACCGGCAGTGACACAACAGGGGGCAGGCAGCCCCAGCATTTC. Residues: CATGSDTTGGRQPQHF.

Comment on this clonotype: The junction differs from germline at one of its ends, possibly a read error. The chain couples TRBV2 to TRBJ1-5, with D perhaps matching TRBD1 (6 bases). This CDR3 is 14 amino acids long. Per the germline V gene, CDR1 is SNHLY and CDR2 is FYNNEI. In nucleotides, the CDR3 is TGTGCCAGCAGTACAGGGAGTAGCAATCGGCCCCAGCATTTT. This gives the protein CASSTGSSNRPQHF.

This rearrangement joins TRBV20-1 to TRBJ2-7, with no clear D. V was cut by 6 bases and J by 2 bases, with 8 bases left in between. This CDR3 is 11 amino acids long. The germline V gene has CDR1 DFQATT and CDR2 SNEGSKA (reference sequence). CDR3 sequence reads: CSAGLTYEQYF. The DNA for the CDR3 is TGCAGTGCAGGGCTTACCTACGAGCAGTACTTC.

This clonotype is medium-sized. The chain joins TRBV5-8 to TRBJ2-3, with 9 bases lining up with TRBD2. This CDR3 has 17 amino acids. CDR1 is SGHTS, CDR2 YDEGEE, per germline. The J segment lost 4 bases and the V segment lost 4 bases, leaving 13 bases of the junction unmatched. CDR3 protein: CASSQGVEREVPDTQYF. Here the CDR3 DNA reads TGTGCCAGCAGCCAAGGTGTCGAGCGGGAGGTCCCAGATACGCAGTATTTT.

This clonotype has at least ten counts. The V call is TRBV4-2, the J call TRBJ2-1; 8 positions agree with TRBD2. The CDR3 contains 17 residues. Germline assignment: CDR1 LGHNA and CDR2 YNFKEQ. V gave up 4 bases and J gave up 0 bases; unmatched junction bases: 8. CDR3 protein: CASSPAREGLSYNEQFF. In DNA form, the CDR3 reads TGTGCCAGCAGCCCAGCTCGGGAGGGCCTCTCCTACAATGAGCAGTTCTTC.

As DNA, the CDR3 is TGCGCCAGCAGCCCGACGACAGGTCCCTACCCTAACGAGCAGTACTTC. Protein: CASSPTTGPYPNEQYF. The chain links TRBV5-1 to TRBJ2-7, with D maybe TRBD1 (6 bases). Germline values: CDR1 SGHRS, CDR2 YFSETQ. The length of the CDR3 is 16 residues. Trimming took 4 bases from V and 5 from J, leaving 22 bases between them.

This CDR3 reads CSAPGPPTDTQYF. The CDR3, as DNA: TGCAGTGCACCAGGTCCACCGACGGATACGCAGTATTTT. The chain links TRBV20-1 to TRBJ2-3; D uncertain. CDR3 length: 13 amino acids. Trimming left V 6 bases short and J 6 bases short, with 16 bases between. From germline, CDR1 is DFQATT and CDR2 SNEGSKA (reference sequence).

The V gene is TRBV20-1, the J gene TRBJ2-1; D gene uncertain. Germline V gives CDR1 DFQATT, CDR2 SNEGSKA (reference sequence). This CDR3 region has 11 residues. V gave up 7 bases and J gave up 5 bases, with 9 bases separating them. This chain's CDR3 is CSGLENNEQFF. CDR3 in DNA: TGCAGTGGTCTAGAGAACAATGAGCAGTTCTTC.

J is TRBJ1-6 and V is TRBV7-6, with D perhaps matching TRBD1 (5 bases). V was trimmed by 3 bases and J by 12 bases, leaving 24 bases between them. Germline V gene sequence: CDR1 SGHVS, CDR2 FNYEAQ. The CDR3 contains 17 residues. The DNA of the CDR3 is TGTGCCAGCAGCTTGGGTGGGGTCAGGGCCAGAGGCGTACCCCTCCACTTT. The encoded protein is CASSLGGVRARGVPLHF.